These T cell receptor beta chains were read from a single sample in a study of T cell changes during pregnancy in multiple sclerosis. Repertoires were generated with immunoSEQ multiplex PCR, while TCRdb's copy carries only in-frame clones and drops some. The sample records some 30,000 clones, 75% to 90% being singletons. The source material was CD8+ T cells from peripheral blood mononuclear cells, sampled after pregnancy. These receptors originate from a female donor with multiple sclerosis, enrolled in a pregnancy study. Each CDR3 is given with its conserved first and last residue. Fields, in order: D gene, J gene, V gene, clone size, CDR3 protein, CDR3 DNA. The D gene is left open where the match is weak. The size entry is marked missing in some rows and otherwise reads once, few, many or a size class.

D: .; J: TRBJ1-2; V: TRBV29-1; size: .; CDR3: CSVVVPGGMGYGYTF; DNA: TGCAGCGTTGTAGTCCCTGGAGGGATGGGCTATGGCTACACCTTC
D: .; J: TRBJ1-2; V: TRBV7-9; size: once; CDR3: CASSLASGRANYGYTF; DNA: TGTGCCAGCAGCTTAGCAAGTGGCAGGGCTAACTATGGCTACACCTTC
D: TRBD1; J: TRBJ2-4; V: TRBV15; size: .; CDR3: CATSRDPPRGQGENIQYF; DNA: TGTGCCACCAGCAGAGATCCCCCCCGCGGACAGGGAGAAAACATTCAGTACTTC
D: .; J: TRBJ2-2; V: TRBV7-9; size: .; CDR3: CASSLEEGGELFF; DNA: TGTGCCAGCAGCTTAGAGGAGGGCGGGGAGCTGTTTTTT
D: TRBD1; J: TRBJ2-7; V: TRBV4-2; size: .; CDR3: CASSQGEGTGAYEQYF; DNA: TGTGCCAGCAGCCAAGGAGAGGGGACAGGCGCCTACGAGCAGTACTTC
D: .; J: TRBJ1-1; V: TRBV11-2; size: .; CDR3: CASSLGLGVSTEAFF; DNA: TGTGCCAGCAGCTTAGGCTTAGGGGTTAGCACTGAAGCTTTCTTT
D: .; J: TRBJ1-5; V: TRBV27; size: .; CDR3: CASSPSGGPQHF; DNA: TGTGCCAGCAGTCCATCGGGGGGGCCCCAGCATTTT
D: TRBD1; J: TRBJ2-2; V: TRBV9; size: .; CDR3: CASSPPGQTTGELFF; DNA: TGTGCCAGCAGCCCACCGGGACAGACCACCGGGGAGCTGTTTTTT
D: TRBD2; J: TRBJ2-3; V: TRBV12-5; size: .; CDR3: CASGLPTSGSSTDTQYF; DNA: TGTGCTAGTGGTTTGCCAACTAGCGGGTCTAGCACAGATACGCAGTATTTT
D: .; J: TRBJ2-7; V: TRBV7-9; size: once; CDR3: CASSLAETYEQYF; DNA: TGTGCCAGCAGCTTAGCGGAGACCTACGAGCAGTACTTC
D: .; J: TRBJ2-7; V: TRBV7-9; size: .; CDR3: CASGGHGLYEQYF; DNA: TGTGCCAGCGGGGGACACGGTCTTTACGAGCAGTACTTC
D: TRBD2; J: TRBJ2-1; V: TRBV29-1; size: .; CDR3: CSVVGFAGDNEQFF; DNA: TGCAGCGTTGTTGGATTTGCGGGGGACAATGAGCAGTTCTTC
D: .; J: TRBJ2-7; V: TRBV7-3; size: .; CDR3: CASSLLSGPYEQYF; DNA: TGTGCCAGCAGCTTACTTAGCGGACCGTACGAGCAGTACTTC
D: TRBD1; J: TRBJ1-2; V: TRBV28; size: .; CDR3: CASSYQGADYGYTF; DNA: TGTGCCAGCAGTTATCAGGGGGCAGACTATGGCTACACCTTC
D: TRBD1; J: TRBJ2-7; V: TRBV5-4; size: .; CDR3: CASSPGTGPSYEQYF; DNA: TGTGCCAGCAGCCCCGGGACAGGGCCATCCTACGAGCAGTACTTC
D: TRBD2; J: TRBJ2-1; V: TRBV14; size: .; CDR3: CASSQDSRLAGGDEQFF; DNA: TGTGCCAGCAGCCAAGATAGCCGACTAGCGGGAGGGGATGAGCAGTTCTTC
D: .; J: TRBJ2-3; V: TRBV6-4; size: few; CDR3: CASSDSAGATDTQYF; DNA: TGTGCCAGCAGTGACTCCGCGGGGGCCACAGATACGCAGTATTTT
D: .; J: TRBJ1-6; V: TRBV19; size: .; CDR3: CASMDTSLSSYNSPLHF; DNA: TGTGCCAGCATGGACACCTCATTGAGCTCCTATAATTCACCCCTCCACTTT
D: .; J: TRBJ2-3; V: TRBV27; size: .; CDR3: CASSSTDTTDTQYF; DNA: TGTGCCAGCAGTTCCACAGACACCACAGATACGCAGTATTTT
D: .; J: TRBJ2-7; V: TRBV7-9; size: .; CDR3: CASSSVEYEQYF; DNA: TGTGCCAGCAGCTCAGTCGAATACGAGCAGTACTTC
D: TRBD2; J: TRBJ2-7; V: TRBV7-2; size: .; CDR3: CASSLSSLTSGRYEQYF; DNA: TGTGCCAGCAGCTTATCGAGCCTGACTAGCGGACGTTACGAGCAGTACTTC
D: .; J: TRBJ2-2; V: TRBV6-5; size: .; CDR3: CASSYWLGGTGELFF; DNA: TGTGCCAGCAGTTATTGGCTGGGGGGCACCGGGGAGCTGTTTTTT
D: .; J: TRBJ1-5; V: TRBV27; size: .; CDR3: CASSHQTGGNQPQHF; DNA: TGTGCCAGCAGTCATCAGACTGGTGGCAATCAGCCCCAGCATTTT
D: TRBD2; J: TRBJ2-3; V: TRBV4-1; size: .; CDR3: CASSQGLAASTDTQYF; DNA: TGCGCCAGCAGCCAAGGACTAGCTGCTAGCACAGATACGCAGTATTTT
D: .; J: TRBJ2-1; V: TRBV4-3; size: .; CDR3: CASSQDRGTGGGYEQFF; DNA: TGCGCCAGCAGCCAAGATCGGGGTACGGGTGGGGGCTATGAGCAGTTCTTC
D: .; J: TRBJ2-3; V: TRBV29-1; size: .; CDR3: CSVEGTASTDTQYF; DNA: TGCAGCGTTGAAGGGACAGCTTCCACAGATACGCAGTATTTT
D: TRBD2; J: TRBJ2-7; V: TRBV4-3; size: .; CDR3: CASSQAASGTYEQYF; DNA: TGCGCCAGCAGCCAAGCAGCTAGCGGAACCTACGAGCAGTACTTC
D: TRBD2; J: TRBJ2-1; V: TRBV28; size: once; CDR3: CASSLSGSYNEQFF; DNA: TGTGCCAGCAGTCTTAGCGGGAGTTATAATGAGCAGTTCTTC
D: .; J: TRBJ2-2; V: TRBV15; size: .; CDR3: CATSRGRVGTGELFF; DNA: TGTGCCACCAGCAGGGGCAGGGTCGGCACCGGGGAGCTGTTTTTT
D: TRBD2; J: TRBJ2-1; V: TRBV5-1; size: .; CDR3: CASSLDTGTSGSLYNEQFF; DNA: TGCGCCAGCAGCTTGGATACGGGGACTAGCGGGAGTCTTTACAATGAGCAGTTCTTC
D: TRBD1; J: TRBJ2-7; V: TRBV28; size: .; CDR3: CASSSGQVNYEQYF; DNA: TGTGCCAGCAGTTCTGGACAGGTTAACTACGAGCAGTACTTC
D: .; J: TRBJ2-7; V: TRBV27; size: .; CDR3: CATADSHSYEQYF; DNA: TGTGCCACTGCGGACAGCCACTCCTACGAGCAGTACTTC
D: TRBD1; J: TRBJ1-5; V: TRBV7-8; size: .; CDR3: CASSSRGQGYQPQHF; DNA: TGTGCCAGCAGCTCACGGGGACAGGGGTATCAGCCCCAGCATTTT
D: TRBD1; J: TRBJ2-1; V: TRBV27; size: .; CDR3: CASSLPGQNNEQFF; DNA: TGTGCCAGCAGTCTACCGGGACAGAACAATGAGCAGTTCTTC
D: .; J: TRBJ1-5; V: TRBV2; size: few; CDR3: CASAFSGNQPQHF; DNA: TGTGCCAGCGCCTTTAGCGGCAATCAGCCCCAGCATTTT
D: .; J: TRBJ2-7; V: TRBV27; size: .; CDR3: CASSLTGSNEQYF; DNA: TGTGCCAGCAGTTTAACAGGGAGCAACGAGCAGTACTTC
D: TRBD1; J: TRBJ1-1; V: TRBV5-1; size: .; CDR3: CASSLYRQGGRDTEAFF; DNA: TGCGCCAGCAGCTTGTATCGACAGGGTGGTAGAGACACTGAAGCTTTCTTT
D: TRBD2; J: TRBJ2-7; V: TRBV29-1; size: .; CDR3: CSVRTSGSYEQYF; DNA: TGCAGCGTGAGGACTAGCGGGAGCTACGAGCAGTACTTC
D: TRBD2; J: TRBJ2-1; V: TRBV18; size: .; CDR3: CASSPLIAGTSGRSDNEQFF; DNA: TGTGCCAGCTCACCACTAATTGCTGGGACTAGCGGGAGGTCGGACAATGAGCAGTTCTTC
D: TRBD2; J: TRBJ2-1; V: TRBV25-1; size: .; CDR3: CASSVELAGSQPNNEQFF; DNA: TGTGCCAGCAGTGTAGAACTAGCGGGATCTCAACCGAACAATGAGCAGTTCTTC
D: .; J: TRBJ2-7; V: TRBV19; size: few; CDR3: CASSIQRVSSYEQYF; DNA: TGTGCCAGTAGTATTCAGCGGGTTAGCTCCTACGAGCAGTACTTC
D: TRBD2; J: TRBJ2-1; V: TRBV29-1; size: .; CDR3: CSVGEGGASYNEQFF; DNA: TGCAGCGTTGGGGAGGGAGGGGCCTCCTACAATGAGCAGTTCTTC
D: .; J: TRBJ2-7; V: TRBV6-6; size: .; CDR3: CASNSRGTGRDYEQYF; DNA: TGTGCCAGCAACTCCCGCGGAACAGGACGCGACTACGAGCAGTACTTC
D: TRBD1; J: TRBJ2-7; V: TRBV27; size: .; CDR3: CASSLNRGLLYEQYF; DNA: TGTGCCAGCAGTTTGAACAGGGGGCTTCTCTACGAGCAGTACTTC
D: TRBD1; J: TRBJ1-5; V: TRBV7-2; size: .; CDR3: CASSLQGATLGPQHF; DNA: TGTGCCAGCAGCTTGCAGGGGGCAACTTTGGGTCCCCAGCATTTT
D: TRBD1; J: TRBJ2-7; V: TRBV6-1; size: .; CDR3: CASNMDRAYEQYF; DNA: TGTGCCAGCAATATGGACAGGGCCTACGAGCAGTACTTC
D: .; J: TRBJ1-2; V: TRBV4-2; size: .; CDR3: CASSQDQWGRAAHYGYTF; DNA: TGTGCCAGCAGCCAAGACCAGTGGGGCAGGGCCGCCCACTATGGCTACACCTTC
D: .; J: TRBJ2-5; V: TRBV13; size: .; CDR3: CASSSYQETQYF; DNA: TGTGCCAGCAGCTCATACCAAGAGACCCAGTACTTC